What follows is one TCR beta chain and its context. Antigen unknown. The CDR3 spans 15 residues. After removal of 3 bases from V and 3 bases from J, the junction contained 1 base not matched to a gene. The germline gives CDR1 LNHDA, CDR2 SQIVND (reference sequence). The record originates from a study of cytomegalovirus exposure and HLA in healthy donors. Overall study results and limits: It was likely that a cluster of highly shared sequence variants was a sequencing artifact. A prior analysis recorded that most TCR beta V segments were productive about 87% or about 30% of the time.

In the PCR, 60 Vbeta and 13 Jbeta primers were used. The method was immunoSEQ multiplex PCR; TCRdb's version includes in-frame clones alone and lacks a portion of them. This table holds about 120,000 clones, roughly a tenth found once. Material for sequencing was PBMCs. The chain couples TRBV19 to TRBJ2-1; TRBD2 agrees at 11 bases. This receptor was identified in a man aged 25 to 40 in good health and CMV-seronegative. CDR3 loop: CASSIGLAGYNEQFF. The CDR3 bases are TGTGCCAGTAGTATCGGACTAGCGGGCTACAATGAGCAGTTCTTC.